The 14 T cell receptor beta chains below come from one sample, sequenced in a study of shared clonotypes between healthy human individuals. Clones were read by immunoSEQ multiplex PCR, and TCRdb kept only the in-frame ones, dropping some. Of 450,000 to 500,000 clones listed, over 70% are singletons. The sequencing input was PBMCs. The receptor set was obtained from a woman aged 35 to 49 in good health. Some clones in this sample may be carry-over from other donors' samples.

Note on this clone: One base separates it from a far larger clone, so it is likely a read error. This chain joins TRBV29-1 and TRBJ2-3; 9 bases line up with TRBD1. With V trimmed by 5 bases and J by 1 base, 4 bases remained unmatched. From germline, CDR1 is SQVTM and CDR2 ANQGSEA. This CDR3 is built from 14 residues. The chain's CDR3 is CSVNRGLGTDTQYF. The CDR3 coding sequence is TGCAGCGTTAACAGGGGGCTCGGCACAGATACGCAGTATTTT.

The chain joins TRBV6-1 to TRBJ2-5; D uncertain. The CDR3 is 15 amino acids. V gave up 2 bases and J gave up 5 bases, with 15 bases separating them. Germline assignment: CDR1 MNHNS and CDR2 SASEGT. The CDR3 coding sequence is TGTGCCAGCAGTGAAACTTCTATGAGTATTGAGACCCAGTACTTC. It specifies CASSETSMSIETQYF.

The J gene is TRBJ2-5, the V gene TRBV2; D is undetermined. The CDR3 sequence is 13 residues long. Deletions cut 6 bases from V and 2 bases from J, with 10 bases between. Germline V lookup: CDR1 SNHLY, CDR2 FYNNEI. CDR3 amino acids: CASSTWGQETQYF. Here the CDR3 DNA reads TGTGCCAGCAGCACTTGGGGTCAAGAGACCCAGTACTTC.

The CDR3 DNA is TGTGCCAGCAGTTTATCGGGACAGACCAGCAATCAGCCCCAGCATTTT. Encoded protein: CASSLSGQTSNQPQHF. The chain combines TRBV27 with TRBJ1-5; 7 nucleotides line up with TRBD1. CDR1 and CDR2 from the germline V gene are MNHEY and SMNVEV (reference sequence). This CDR3 has 16 residues. The V gene end was trimmed by 0 bases and the J gene end by 1 base; junction bases not matched to a gene: 3.

Comments on this clone: A far larger clone is a single base away, which makes a read error likely. The same CDR3 also results from other DNA sequences found in this sample. This chain connects TRBV4-1 to TRBJ1-1; a possible D gene is TRBD1 (6 bases). The CDR3 consists of 17 residues. Germline CDR1 is MGHRA and CDR2 is YSYEKL. Trimming took 3 bases from V and 3 from J, leaving 20 bases between them. CDR3 in DNA: TGCGCCAGCAGCCAGGTAGGGGCCCGGGGGCAGGACACTGAAGCTTTCTTT. It encodes CASSQVGARGQDTEAFF.

For this clone: This probably arose from a read error, given a far larger clone one base away. In this CDR3 the conserved last residue, phenylalanine or tryptophan, is missing, so a read error is likely. This chain connects TRBV6-4 to TRBJ1-1, with 11 bases aligning to TRBD1. The germline V gene has CDR1 MRHNA and CDR2 SNTAGT. The V segment lost 2 bases and the J segment 4 bases; nucleotides outside the gene matches: 0. The CDR3 has 14 amino acids. The CDR3 DNA reads as TGTGCCAGCAGTGACGGGACAGGGGGCACTGAAGCTTTCCTT. Its protein product is CASSDGTGGTEAFL.

This clone was counted between two and nine times. V usage is TRBV5-4 and J usage is TRBJ1-4; D is unresolved. This CDR3 has 13 residues. CDR1 SGHNT and CDR2 YYREEE come from the germline V gene (reference sequence). The V and J ends lost 0 bases and 8 bases respectively, with 8 bases between them. The CDR3 bases are TGTGCCAGCAGCTTGGGCGGGGAAGAAAAACTGTTTTTT. Translating it yields CASSLGGEEKLFF.

In its sample, this clone was seen many times. Other DNA sequences in the sample encode the same CDR3. This chain links TRBV11-3 with TRBJ2-3; D may match TRBD1 or TRBD2 (5 bases each). Looked up from germline, CDR1 is SGHNT and CDR2 is YENEEA. With 0 bases removed from V and 4 bases from J, the gap between germline ends came to 11 bases. The CDR3 spans 15 residues. CDR3 residues: CASSLDGQGPDTQYF. The CDR3 DNA sequence: TGTGCCAGCAGCTTAGATGGGCAGGGACCAGATACGCAGTATTTT.

The J gene is TRBJ1-5, the V gene TRBV28; 12 bases align to TRBD1. The junction had 9 bases not matched to a gene; V was cut back by 6 bases and J by 6 bases. The CDR3 spans 16 residues. The germline CDR1 and CDR2 sequences are MDHEN and SYDVKM. The CDR3 is CASRITGTGGLQPQHF. The CDR3 DNA is TGTGCCAGCAGAATCACCGGGACAGGGGGCCTTCAGCCCCAGCATTTT.

The chain joins TRBV5-6 to TRBJ1-1, with D uncertain. Per germline, CDR1 SGHDT and CDR2 YYEEEE. The CDR3 has 12 residues. V gave up 0 bases and J gave up 3 bases, with 3 bases separating them. CDR3 DNA sequence: TGTGCCAGCAGCTTGGTTGACACTGAAGCTTTCTTT. It encodes CASSLVDTEAFF.

The chain carries TRBV4-3 and TRBJ1-2; D is uncertain. The germline gives CDR1 LGHNA, CDR2 YSLEER. The CDR3 covers 15 residues. The ends were cut back, 0 bases at V and 0 bases at J, with 8 bases in the middle. This CDR3 reads CASSQDRRANYGYTF. In DNA form, the CDR3 reads TGCGCCAGCAGCCAAGATCGGCGTGCTAACTATGGCTACACCTTC.

Notes on this clone: Since a far larger clone is one base different, this is likely a read error. The chain uses TRBV30 and TRBJ1-3; D not resolved. CDR1 GTSNPN and CDR2 SVGIG come from the germline V gene (reference sequence). This CDR3 is 13 amino acids long. V was shortened by 5 bases and J by 0 bases, with 8 bases between the two germline ends. The CDR3 coding sequence is TGTGCCTGGCGCATATTCTCTGGAAACACCATATATTTT. Protein product: CAWRIFSGNTIYF.

Concerning this clone: A much larger clone is a single base away; this may be a read error. The J gene is TRBJ2-3, the V gene TRBV9; D is ambiguous. The CDR3 has 12 amino acids. V gave up 0 bases and J gave up 5 bases, with 4 bases separating them. Germline V gene lookup returns CDR1 SGDLS and CDR2 YYNGEE. The CDR3 region has the DNA TGTGCCAGCAGCGTAGAGGGAGATACGCAGTATTTT. Residues: CASSVEGDTQYF.

Worth noting for this clone: Distinct nucleotide sequences in the sample also encode this CDR3. The V and J genes are TRBV4-2 and TRBJ2-7; 9 bases match TRBD2. This CDR3 spans 15 amino acids. Germline V gene lookup returns CDR1 LGHNA and CDR2 YNFKEQ. Trimming took 0 bases from V and 4 from J; bases not matched to a gene: 4. CDR3 nucleotides: TGTGCCAGCAGCCAAGACTCTAGCGGGACATACGAGCAGTACTTC. Translated: CASSQDSSGTYEQYF.